This T cell receptor (beta chain) was captured in a study of OX40 agonist ivuxolimab in advanced cancers. About the research overall: Age averaged 60 years (range about 23 to 80), and roughly 82% were male. Among those treated, three patients had partial responses, one with hepatocellular carcinoma and two with cutaneous melanoma. About 44% of patients had received prior checkpoint inhibitor therapy.

Worth noting for this clone: Its specificity is unknown.

The CDR3 has 12 residues. The ends were cut back, 1 base at V and 7 bases at J, with 6 bases in the middle. Germline CDR1 is SGHRS and CDR2 is YFSETQ. The data were produced by immunoSEQ multiplex PCR, yet TCRdb's version contains in-frame clones alone and is incomplete. The sample lists 100,000 or so clones, under 85% occurring once. Study-wide results and caveats: The study observed clonal expansion of CD4+ and CD8+ blood T cells by week 6 at 0.1 to 3.0 mg/kg.

The sequencing here drew on CD4+ or CD8+ T cells sorted from blood, taken in a trial of the OX40 agonist ivuxolimab. The source is an adult with an advanced solid tumor such as melanoma, head and neck, liver or kidney cancer. The chain couples TRBV5-1 to TRBJ2-1, with D unresolved. The CDR3 DNA sequence: TGCGCCAGCAGCTTGAGCTGGAATGAGCAGTTCTTC. Translating it yields CASSLSWNEQFF.